These T cell receptor beta chains were read from a single sample in a study of shared clonotypes between healthy human individuals. Libraries were prepared by immunoSEQ multiplex PCR; TCRdb keeps only in-frame clonotypes and omits some of them. The table lists around 580,000 clones, more than 95% of them singletons. The source material was naive CD8+ T cells sorted from blood. The origin of the receptors is a man aged 25-45 years in good health. Each CDR3 is given with its conserved first and last residue. A D gene is named only where the DNA matches it firmly. Expanded clones get a size class; other rows say once, few or many, or leave the size out.

clone_size j_call d_call v_call cdr3_nt cdr3_aa
NA TRBJ2-5 NA TRBV13 TGTGCCAGCAGCTTACTGCTGGACGAGACCCAGTACTTC CASSLLLDETQYF
once TRBJ2-5 TRBD1 TRBV7-8 TGTGCCAGCAGCCCACAGGGACAGGGGAAAGAGACCCAGTACTTC CASSPQGQGKETQYF
NA TRBJ2-1 TRBD2 TRBV11-2 TGTGCCAGCAGCTTCGACCCCGAAGGACTAGCGATGTACTGGAATGAGCAGTTCTTC CASSFDPEGLAMYWNEQFF
NA TRBJ2-1 NA TRBV11-2 TGTGCCAGCAGCTTATCTTGGGGGCCGAACTACAATGAGCAGTTCTTC CASSLSWGPNYNEQFF
NA TRBJ2-7 TRBD2 TRBV4-1 TGCGCCAGCAGCCCCGTTAGCGGGTACGAGCAGTACTTC CASSPVSGYEQYF
once TRBJ2-1 TRBD2 TRBV13 TGTGCCAGCAGCTTAGGACTAGCGGGTACTTCCAATGAGCAGTTCTTC CASSLGLAGTSNEQFF
NA TRBJ2-2 TRBD1 TRBV27 TGTGCCAGCAGCCCCCGGGACAGGGTACTCGGGGAGCTGTTTTTT CASSPRDRVLGELFF
NA TRBJ2-2 NA TRBV7-3 TGTGCCAGCAGCCTGCTTAACACCGGGGAGCTGTTTTTT CASSLLNTGELFF
NA TRBJ2-3 NA TRBV9 TGTGCCAGCAGCGTAGGTGGTGGGTCGGGAGATACGCAGTATTTT CASSVGGGSGDTQYF
NA TRBJ1-5 NA TRBV19 TGTGCCAGAGACCCCGGGACAAAGAATCAGCCCCAGCATTTT CARDPGTKNQPQHF
NA TRBJ1-1 NA TRBV5-5 TGTGCCAGCAGCGTACAGGGGAACACTGAAGCTTTCTTT CASSVQGNTEAFF
NA TRBJ1-4 TRBD1 TRBV4-1 TGCGCCAGCAGCTCGCCCGGGACAGGGGGCGACTGGGTCCTGTTTTTT CASSSPGTGGDWVLFF
NA TRBJ2-2 NA TRBV28 TGTGCCAGCAGTTTCTTATTGGGTACCGGGGAGCTGTTTTTT CASSFLLGTGELFF
NA TRBJ2-7 TRBD1 TRBV5-5 TGTGCCAGCAGCTCACCATGGACAGGATACGAGCAGTACTTC CASSSPWTGYEQYF
NA TRBJ2-1 TRBD1 TRBV4-3 TGCGCCAGCAGCCAAGATAGGCAGGGGGTCGGTGAGCAGTTCTTC CASSQDRQGVGEQFF
NA TRBJ2-3 TRBD2 TRBV7-2 TGTGCCAGCAGCTTCGGGACTAGCGGGATAGATACGCAGTATTTT CASSFGTSGIDTQYF
NA TRBJ2-1 NA TRBV6-1 TGTGCCAGCATAAGCGGGTACAATGAGCAGTTCTTC CASISGYNEQFF
NA TRBJ2-3 NA TRBV18 TGTGCCAGCTCACCGCCAGCTAGCCAAACACGTCCCTGGCCAGATACGCAGTATTTT CASSPPASQTRPWPDTQYF
NA TRBJ2-3 NA TRBV5-4 TGTGCCAGCAGCCATACAAGTACAGATACGCAGTATTTT CASSHTSTDTQYF
NA TRBJ1-1 NA TRBV27 TGTGCCAGCAGTGCCTTTAACACTGAAGCTTTCTTT CASSAFNTEAFF
NA TRBJ2-3 NA TRBV19 TGTGCCAGTAGCTTAGTAGGGGGGGCAGATACGCAGTATTTT CASSLVGGADTQYF
once TRBJ2-5 NA TRBV2 TGTGCCAGCAGTGAACTTAGTAGGGTGGAGACCCAGTACTTC CASSELSRVETQYF